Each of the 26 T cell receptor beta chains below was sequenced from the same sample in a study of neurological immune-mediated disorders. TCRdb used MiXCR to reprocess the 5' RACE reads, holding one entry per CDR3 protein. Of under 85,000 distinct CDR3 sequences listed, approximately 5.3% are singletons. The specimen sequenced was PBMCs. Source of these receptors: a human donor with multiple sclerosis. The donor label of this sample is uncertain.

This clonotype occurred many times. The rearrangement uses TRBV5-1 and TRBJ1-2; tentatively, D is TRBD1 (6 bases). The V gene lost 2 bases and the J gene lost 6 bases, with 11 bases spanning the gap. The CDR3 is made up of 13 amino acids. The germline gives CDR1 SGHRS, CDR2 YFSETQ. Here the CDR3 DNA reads TGCGCCAGCAGCTTCACAGGGAGCGATGGCTACACCTTC. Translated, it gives CASSFTGSDGYTF.

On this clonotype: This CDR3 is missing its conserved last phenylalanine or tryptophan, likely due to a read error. The CDR3 protein is CASSPVQTRRYEQYL. CDR3 sequence (DNA): TGCGCCAGCAGCCCCGTACAAACTCGCCGCTACGAGCAGTACTTA. This rearrangement joins TRBV5-1 to TRBJ2-7; D remains unclear. V dropped 4 bases and J dropped 3 bases, with 17 bases sitting between them. Germline CDR1 is SGHRS and CDR2 is YFSETQ. This CDR3 is 15 amino acids long.

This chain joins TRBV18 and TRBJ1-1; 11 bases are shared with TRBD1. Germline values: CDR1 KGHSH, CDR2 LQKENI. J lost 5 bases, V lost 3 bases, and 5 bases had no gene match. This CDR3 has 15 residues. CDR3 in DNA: TGTGCCAGCTCACCCGGGACAGGGGGGGTGACTGAAGCTTTCTTT. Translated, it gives CASSPGTGGVTEAFF.

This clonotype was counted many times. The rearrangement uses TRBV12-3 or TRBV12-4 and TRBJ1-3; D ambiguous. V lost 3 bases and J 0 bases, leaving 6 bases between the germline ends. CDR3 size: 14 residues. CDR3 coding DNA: TGTGCCAGCAGTTTGAAGTACTCTGGAAACACCATATATTTT. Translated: CASSLKYSGNTIYF.

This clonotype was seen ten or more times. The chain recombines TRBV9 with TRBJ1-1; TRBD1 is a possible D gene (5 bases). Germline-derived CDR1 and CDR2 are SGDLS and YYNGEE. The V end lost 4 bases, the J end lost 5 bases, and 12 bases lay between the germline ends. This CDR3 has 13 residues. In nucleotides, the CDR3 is TGTGCCAGCAGCTTCTCAGGGCGAACTGAAGCTTTCTTT. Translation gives CASSFSGRTEAFF.

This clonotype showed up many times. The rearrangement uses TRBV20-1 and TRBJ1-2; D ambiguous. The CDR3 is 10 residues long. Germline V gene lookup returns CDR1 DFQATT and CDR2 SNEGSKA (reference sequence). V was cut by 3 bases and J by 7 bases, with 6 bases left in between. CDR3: CSARSSGYTF. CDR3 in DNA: TGCAGTGCTAGGAGCAGTGGCTACACCTTC.

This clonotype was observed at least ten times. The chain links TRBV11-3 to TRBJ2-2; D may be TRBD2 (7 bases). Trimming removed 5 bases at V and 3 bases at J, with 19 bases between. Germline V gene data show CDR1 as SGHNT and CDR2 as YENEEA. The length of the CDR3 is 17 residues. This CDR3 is CASSGVRGAWDTGELFF. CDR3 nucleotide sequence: TGTGCCAGCAGCGGAGTCCGGGGGGCTTGGGACACCGGGGAGCTGTTTTTT.

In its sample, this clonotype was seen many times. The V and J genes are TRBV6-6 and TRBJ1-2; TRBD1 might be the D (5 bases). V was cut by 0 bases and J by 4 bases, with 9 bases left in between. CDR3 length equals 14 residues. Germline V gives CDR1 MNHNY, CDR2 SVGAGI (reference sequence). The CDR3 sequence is CASSYSQGFYGYTF. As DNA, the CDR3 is TGTGCCAGCAGTTACTCCCAGGGATTCTATGGCTACACCTTC.

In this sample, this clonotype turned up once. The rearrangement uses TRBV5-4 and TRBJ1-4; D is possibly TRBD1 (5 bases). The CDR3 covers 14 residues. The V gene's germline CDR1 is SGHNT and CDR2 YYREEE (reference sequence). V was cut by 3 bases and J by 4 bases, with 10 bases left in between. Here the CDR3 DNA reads TGTGCCAGCAGCTCGGGACTGGTTAATGAAAAACTGTTTTTT. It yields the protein CASSSGLVNEKLFF.

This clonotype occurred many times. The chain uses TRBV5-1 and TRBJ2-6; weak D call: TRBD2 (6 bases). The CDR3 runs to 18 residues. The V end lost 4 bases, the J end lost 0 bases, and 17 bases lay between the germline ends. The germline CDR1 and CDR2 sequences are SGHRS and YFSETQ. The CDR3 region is CASSPRDSPRSGANVLTF. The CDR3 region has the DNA TGCGCCAGCAGCCCCCGGGACTCACCACGCTCTGGGGCCAACGTCCTGACTTTC.

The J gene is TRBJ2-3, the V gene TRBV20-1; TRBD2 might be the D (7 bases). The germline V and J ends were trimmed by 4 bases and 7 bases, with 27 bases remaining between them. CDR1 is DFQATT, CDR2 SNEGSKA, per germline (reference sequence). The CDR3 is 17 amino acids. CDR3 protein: CSAIILGGGPLRNTQYF. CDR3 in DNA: TGCAGTGCTATTATTCTCGGCGGGGGCCCGCTTCGAAATACGCAGTATTTT.

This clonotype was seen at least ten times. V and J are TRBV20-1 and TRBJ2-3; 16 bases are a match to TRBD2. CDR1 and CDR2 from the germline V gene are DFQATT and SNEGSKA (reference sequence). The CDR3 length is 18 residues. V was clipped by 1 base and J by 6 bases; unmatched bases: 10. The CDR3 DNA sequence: TGCAGTGCTAGAGGCTCGGGACTAGCGGGGGGGCCAGGGGATACGCAGTATTTT. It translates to CSARGSGLAGGPGDTQYF.

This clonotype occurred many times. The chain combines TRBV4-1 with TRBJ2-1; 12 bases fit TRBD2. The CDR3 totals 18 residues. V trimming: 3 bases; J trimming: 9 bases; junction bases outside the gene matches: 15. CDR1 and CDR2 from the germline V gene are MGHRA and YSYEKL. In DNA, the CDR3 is TGCGCCAGCAGCCAGGGCCCACTTGGACTAGCGGGGAAAACTGAGCAGTTCTTC. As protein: CASSQGPLGLAGKTEQFF.

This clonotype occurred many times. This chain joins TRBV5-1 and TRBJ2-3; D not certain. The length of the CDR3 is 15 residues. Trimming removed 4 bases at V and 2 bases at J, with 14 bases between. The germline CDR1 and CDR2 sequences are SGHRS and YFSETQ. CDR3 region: CASSPGLSYTDTQYF. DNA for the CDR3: TGCGCCAGCAGCCCTGGCCTCAGTTACACAGATACGCAGTATTTT.

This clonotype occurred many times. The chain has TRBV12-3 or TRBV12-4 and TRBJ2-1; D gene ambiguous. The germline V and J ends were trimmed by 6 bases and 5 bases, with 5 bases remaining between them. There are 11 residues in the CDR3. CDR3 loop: CASRLHNEQFF. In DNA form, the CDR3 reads TGTGCCAGCAGGCTGCACAATGAGCAGTTCTTC.

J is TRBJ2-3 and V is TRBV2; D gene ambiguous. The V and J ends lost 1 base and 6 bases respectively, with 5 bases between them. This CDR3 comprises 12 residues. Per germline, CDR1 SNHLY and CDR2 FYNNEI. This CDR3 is CASSEVTDTQYF. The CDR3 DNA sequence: TGTGCCAGCAGTGAAGTTACCGATACGCAGTATTTT. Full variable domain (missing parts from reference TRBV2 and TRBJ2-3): EPEVTQTPSHQVTQMGQEVILRCVPISNHLYFYWYRQILGQKVEFLVSFYNNEISEKSEIFDDQFSVERPDGSNFTLKIRSTKLEDSAMYFCASSEVTDTQYFGPGTRLTVL.

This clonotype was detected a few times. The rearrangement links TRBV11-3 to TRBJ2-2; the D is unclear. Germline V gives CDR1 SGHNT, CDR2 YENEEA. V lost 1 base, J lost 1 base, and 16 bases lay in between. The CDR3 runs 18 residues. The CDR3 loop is CASSLAFGPFENTGELFF. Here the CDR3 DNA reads TGTGCCAGCAGCTTAGCTTTCGGACCGTTCGAGAACACCGGGGAGCTGTTTTTT.

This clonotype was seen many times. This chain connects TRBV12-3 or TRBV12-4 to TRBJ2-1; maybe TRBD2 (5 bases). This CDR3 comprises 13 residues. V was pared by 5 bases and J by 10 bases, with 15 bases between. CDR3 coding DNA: TGTGCCAGCAGTCTAGGGAGTATGAGGGAGCAGTTCTTC. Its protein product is CASSLGSMREQFF.

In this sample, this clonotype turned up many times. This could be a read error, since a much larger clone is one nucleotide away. CDR3 residues: CASSLQGTQETQYF. The CDR3 DNA is TGCGCCAGCAGCTTACAGGGGACCCAAGAGACCCAGTACTTC. The chain is built from TRBV5-1 and TRBJ2-5; 7 nucleotides match TRBD1. CDR3 size: 14 residues. Trimming cost V 2 bases and J 1 base; bases outside gene matches: 2. Germline V gives CDR1 SGHRS, CDR2 YFSETQ.

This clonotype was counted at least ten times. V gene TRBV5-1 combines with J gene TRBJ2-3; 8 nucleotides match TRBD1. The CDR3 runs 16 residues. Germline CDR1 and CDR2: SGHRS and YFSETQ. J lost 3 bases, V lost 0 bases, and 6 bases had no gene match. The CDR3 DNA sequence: TGCGCCAGCAGCTTGGCCAATACAGGGGGAACAGATACGCAGTATTTT. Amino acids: CASSLANTGGTDTQYF.

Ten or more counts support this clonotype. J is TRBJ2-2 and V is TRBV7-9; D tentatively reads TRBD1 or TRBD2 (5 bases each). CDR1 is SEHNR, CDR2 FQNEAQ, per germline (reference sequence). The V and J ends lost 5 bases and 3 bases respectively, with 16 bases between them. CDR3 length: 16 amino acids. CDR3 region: CASSPQVQRDTGELFF. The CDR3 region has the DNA TGTGCCAGCAGCCCACAGGTCCAGAGGGACACCGGGGAGCTGTTTTTT.

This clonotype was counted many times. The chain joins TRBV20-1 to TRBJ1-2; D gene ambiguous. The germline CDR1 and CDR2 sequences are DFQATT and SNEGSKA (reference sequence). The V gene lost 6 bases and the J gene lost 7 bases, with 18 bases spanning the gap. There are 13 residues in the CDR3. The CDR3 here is CSADDTATGGYTF. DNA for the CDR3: TGCAGTGCCGACGACACGGCCACGGGTGGCTACACCTTC.

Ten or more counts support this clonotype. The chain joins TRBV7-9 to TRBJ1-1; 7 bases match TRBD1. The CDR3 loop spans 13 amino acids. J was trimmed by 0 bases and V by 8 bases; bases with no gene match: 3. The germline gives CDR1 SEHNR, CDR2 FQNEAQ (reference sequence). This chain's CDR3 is CASEDRLNTEAFF. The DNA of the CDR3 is TGTGCCAGCGAGGACAGGTTGAACACTGAAGCTTTCTTT. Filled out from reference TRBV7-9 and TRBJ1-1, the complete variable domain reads DTGVSQNPRHKITKRGQNVTFRCDPISEHNRLYWYRQTLGQGPEFLTYFQNEAQLEKSRLLSDRFSAERPKGSFSTLEIQRTEQGDSAMYLCASEDRLNTEAFFGQGTRLTVV.

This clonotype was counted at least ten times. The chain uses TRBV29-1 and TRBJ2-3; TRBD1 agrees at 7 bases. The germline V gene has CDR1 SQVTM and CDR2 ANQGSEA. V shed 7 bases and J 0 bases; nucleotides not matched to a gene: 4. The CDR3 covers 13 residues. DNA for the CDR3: TGCAGCGCTGGGGACAGTAGCACAGATACGCAGTATTTT. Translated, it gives CSAGDSSTDTQYF.

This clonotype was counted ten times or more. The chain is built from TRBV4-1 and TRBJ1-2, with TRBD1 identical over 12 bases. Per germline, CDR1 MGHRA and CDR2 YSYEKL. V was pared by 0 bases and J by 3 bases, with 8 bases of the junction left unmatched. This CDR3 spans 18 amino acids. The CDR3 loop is CASSQDYGGQGAHYGYTF. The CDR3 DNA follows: TGCGCCAGCAGCCAAGATTACGGGGGACAGGGGGCACACTATGGCTACACCTTC.

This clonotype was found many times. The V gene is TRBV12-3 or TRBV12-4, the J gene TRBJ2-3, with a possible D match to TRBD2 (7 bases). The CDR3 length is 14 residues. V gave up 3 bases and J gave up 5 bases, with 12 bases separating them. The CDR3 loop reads CASSFAGAEDTQYF. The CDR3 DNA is TGTGCCAGCAGTTTTGCGGGGGCCGAAGATACGCAGTATTTT.